One and the same sample provided the 25 T cell receptor beta chains below, sequenced in a study of shared T cell receptors in the human thymus. TCRdb's copy holds only in-frame clones and misses some; the assay was immunoSEQ multiplex PCR. The sample consists of 700,000 or so clones, 75% to 90% of them appearing once. The sample also formed part of further work on human thymus T cells.

Sequenced: thymocytes. These receptors were taken from a girl less than two years old with a congenital heart defect.

This chain links TRBV19 with TRBJ1-6, with TRBD1 identical over 9 bases. This CDR3 comprises 16 residues. Germline CDR1 LNHDA, CDR2 SQIVND (reference sequence). J was trimmed by 8 bases and V by 0 bases; bases with no gene match: 5. CDR3 sequence (DNA): TGTGCCAGTAGTATAGATACCGGGACAGGGCATTCACCCCTCCACTTT. Protein product: CASSIDTGTGHSPLHF.

The J gene is TRBJ2-5, the V gene TRBV13, with D uncertain. This CDR3 region has 14 residues. The germline V and J ends were trimmed by 5 bases and 0 bases, with 10 bases remaining between them. The germline V gene has CDR1 PRHDT and CDR2 FYEKMQ (reference sequence). Written as DNA, the CDR3 is TGTGCCAGCAGCCCAAGCCGGGACCAAGAGACCCAGTACTTC. As protein: CASSPSRDQETQYF.

The V gene is TRBV5-4, the J gene TRBJ2-7; TRBD1 matches at 9 bases. This CDR3 contains 13 residues. The J segment lost 2 bases and the V segment lost 7 bases, leaving 4 bases of the junction unmatched. Germline values: CDR1 SGHNT, CDR2 YYREEE (reference sequence). The CDR3 DNA reads TGTGCCAGCGGGGGACAGGGTGCCTACGAGCAGTACTTC. It codes for CASGGQGAYEQYF.

This sequence joins TRBV4-1 and TRBJ1-5; D may be TRBD1 (6 bases). The V end lost 1 base, the J end lost 7 bases, and 11 bases lay between the germline ends. This CDR3 contains 14 residues. Germline CDR1 MGHRA, CDR2 YSYEKL. This CDR3 reads CASSQADRIQPQHF. CDR3 sequence (DNA): TGCGCCAGCAGCCAAGCCGACAGGATACAGCCCCAGCATTTT.

The chain combines TRBV4-1 with TRBJ1-5; D is undetermined. Per the germline V gene, CDR1 is MGHRA and CDR2 is YSYEKL. The CDR3 length is 15 residues. V was trimmed by 1 base and J by 5 bases, leaving 12 bases between them. DNA of the CDR3: TGCGCCAGCAGCCAAGTGCCACCTATGGATCAGCCCCAGCATTTT. Its protein is CASSQVPPMDQPQHF.

This chain joins TRBV5-1 and TRBJ1-1; D unclear. Germline-derived CDR1 and CDR2 are SGHRS and YFSETQ. There are 16 residues in the CDR3. Trimming cost V 0 bases and J 0 bases, with 12 bases left between them. The CDR3 reads CASSLGHSGMNTEAFF. The CDR3 DNA sequence: TGCGCCAGCAGCTTGGGGCACAGCGGGATGAACACTGAAGCTTTCTTT. The entire variable domain, with the rest obtained from reference TRBV5-1 and TRBJ1-1, is as follows: KAGVTQTPRYLIKTRGQQVTLSCSPISGHRSVSWYQQTPGQGLQFLFEYFSETQRNKGNFPGRFSGRQFSNSRSEMNVSTLELGDSALYLCASSLGHSGMNTEAFFGQGTRLTVV.

This chain connects TRBV28 to TRBJ1-5; D is uncertain. The V gene's germline CDR1 is MDHEN and CDR2 SYDVKM. Between the trimmed V and J ends, which lost 5 bases and 5 bases, there was a span of 13 bases. This CDR3 is 14 amino acids long. CDR3 protein: CASSVDLTYQPQHF. The CDR3, as DNA: TGTGCCAGCAGTGTCGACTTAACTTATCAGCCCCAGCATTTT.

This clone has more than one count but fewer than ten. The J gene is TRBJ2-1, the V gene TRBV4-1, with TRBD1 matching over 9 bases. V shed 0 bases, J shed 9 bases, and the junction held 24 bases outside the gene matches. From germline, CDR1 is MGHRA and CDR2 YSYEKL. CDR3 length: 21 amino acids. CDR3 bases: TGCGCCAGCAGCCAAGATCGGCAGGGGACAGGGACTTCAGGGGGACGTCGTGAGCAGTTCTTC. Translation: CASSQDRQGTGTSGGRREQFF.

The chain carries TRBV4-2 and TRBJ2-1; 14 bases map to TRBD2. V was clipped by 5 bases and J by 7 bases; unmatched bases: 10. The CDR3 contains 17 residues. Germline V lookup: CDR1 LGHNA, CDR2 YNFKEQ. Here the CDR3 DNA reads TGTGCCAGCAGCTTTCAGGCAGGGACTAGCGGGGGTAATGAGCAGTTCTTC. As protein: CASSFQAGTSGGNEQFF.

The genes are TRBV5-4 and TRBJ1-1; perhaps TRBD1 as D (6 bases). V was cut by 4 bases and J by 0 bases, with 19 bases left in between. This CDR3 is built from 17 residues. Germline CDR1 is SGHNT and CDR2 is YYREEE (reference sequence). This CDR3 is CASSRFSSDSLNTEAFF. DNA for the CDR3: TGTGCCAGCAGCCGTTTTTCTTCGGACAGCCTGAACACTGAAGCTTTCTTT. Full variable domain (rest looked up from reference TRBV5-4 and TRBJ1-1): ETGVTQSPTHLIKTRGQQVTLRCSSQSGHNTVSWYQQALGQGPQFIFQYYREEENGRGNFPPRFSGLQFPNYSSELNVNALELDDSALYLCASSRFSSDSLNTEAFFGQGTRLTVV.

The V call is TRBV4-3, the J call TRBJ2-7; 7 bases are a match to TRBD2. The V gene's germline CDR1 is LGHNA and CDR2 YSLEER. Unmatched junction bases numbered 10, after V lost 0 bases and J lost 2 bases. The CDR3 spans 17 residues. In DNA form, the CDR3 reads TGCGCCAGCAGCCAAGATCCATCCACGGGGGGTACCTACGAGCAGTACTTC. This gives the protein CASSQDPSTGGTYEQYF.

The genes are TRBV28 and TRBJ2-7, with 7 positions matching TRBD1. V dropped 0 bases and J dropped 5; count of bases not matched to a gene: 13. Germline CDR1 reads MDHEN; CDR2 reads SYDVKM. This CDR3 is built from 17 residues. CDR3 nucleotides: TGTGCCAGCAGTTTATGCAGTTACAGGGGCTGTCTTAACGAGCAGTACTTC. It encodes CASSLCSYRGCLNEQYF.

The sample holds one count of this clone. This chain uses TRBV19 with TRBJ1-6, with 8 bases fitting TRBD1. CDR1 and CDR2 (germline): LNHDA, SQIVND (reference sequence). The CDR3 has 18 residues. J lost 0 bases, V lost 3 bases, and 7 bases had no gene match. CDR3 bases: TGTGCCAGTAGTATCAGGAGGACAGGGAGCTCCTATAATTCACCCCTCCACTTT. It translates to CASSIRRTGSSYNSPLHF.

V and J are TRBV6-5 and TRBJ2-7; a weak D match, TRBD2 (6 bases). The ends were cut back, 10 bases at V and 3 bases at J, with 19 bases in the middle. The CDR3 sequence is 14 residues long. Germline V gives CDR1 MNHEY, CDR2 SVGAGI. DNA of the CDR3: TGTGCCACCCAAGGCGGGGCCAACTACTACGAGCAGTACTTC. It translates to CATQGGANYYEQYF.

The J gene is TRBJ2-3, the V gene TRBV29-1; 7 bases map to TRBD1. The CDR3 contains 14 residues. The V gene end was trimmed by 7 bases and the J gene end by 7 bases; junction bases not matched to a gene: 14. Germline CDR1 and CDR2: SQVTM and ANQGSEA. DNA for the CDR3: TGCAGCGCCGAGGGGGCGAGGGCGGAGCATACGCAGTATTTT. Translation: CSAEGARAEHTQYF.

V gene TRBV4-2 combines with J gene TRBJ1-1; no firm D call. From germline, CDR1 is LGHNA and CDR2 YNFKEQ. This CDR3 has 12 amino acids. V gave up 1 base and J gave up 2 bases, with 2 bases separating them. CDR3 protein: CASSQANTEAFF. CDR3 bases: TGTGCCAGCAGCCAAGCTAACACTGAAGCTTTCTTT.

This clone occurred once. This chain connects TRBV5-6 to TRBJ2-3, with TRBD2 matching over 10 bases. V dropped 3 bases and J dropped 2; count of bases not matched to a gene: 6. CDR3 length: 16 residues. Per germline, CDR1 SGHDT and CDR2 YYEEEE. The CDR3: CASSSLSGGHTDTQYF. The CDR3 DNA is TGTGCCAGCAGCTCCCTTAGCGGGGGGCACACAGATACGCAGTATTTT.

V and J are TRBV5-4 and TRBJ2-3; perhaps TRBD2 as D (6 bases). Germline loops: CDR1 SGHNT, CDR2 YYREEE (reference sequence). The CDR3 consists of 19 residues. Trimming took off 7 bases at V and 2 bases at J, with 29 bases between the two ends. The chain's CDR3 is CASVLLGPAGRNVTDTQYF. The CDR3 nucleotides read TGTGCCAGCGTCCTCTTGGGTCCAGCGGGTAGAAACGTCACAGATACGCAGTATTTT.

V is TRBV12-5 and J is TRBJ1-2; tentative D call: TRBD1 (5 bases). This CDR3 is 14 amino acids long. Per the germline V gene, CDR1 is LGHNT and CDR2 is FRNRAP. V was cut by 6 bases and J by 5 bases, with 16 bases left in between. As DNA, the CDR3 is TGTGCTAGTGGCCCAACAGGACATACTTATGGCTACACCTTC. Its protein is CASGPTGHTYGYTF.

CDR3 nucleotides: TGTGCCAGCAGTAGAGCGGGGAATGAGCAGTTCTTC. It translates to CASSRAGNEQFF. The chain links TRBV11-2 to TRBJ2-1, with 7 bases that match TRBD2. This CDR3 region has 12 residues. V gave up 6 bases and J gave up 7 bases; unmatched junction bases: 3. Per the germline V gene, CDR1 is SGHAT and CDR2 is FQNNGV.

The V gene is TRBV5-6, the J gene TRBJ1-2; TRBD1 aligns across 9 bases. This CDR3 has 18 residues. The germline gives CDR1 SGHDT, CDR2 YYEEEE. The V and J ends lost 4 bases and 3 bases, in that order; junction bases with no gene match: 16. The CDR3 DNA reads TGTGCCAGCAGCAAACGGGCGGGTAGGGACAGGGAGGACTATGGCTACACCTTC. Translation gives CASSKRAGRDREDYGYTF.

This rearrangement joins TRBV5-6 to TRBJ1-2; the D is unclear. Trimming removed 9 bases from V and 3 bases from J, with 15 bases in between. The CDR3 runs to 13 residues. Per the germline V gene, CDR1 is SGHDT and CDR2 is YYEEEE. CDR3 bases: TGTGCCACCACTGAGGGAGAGGACTATGGCTACACCTTC. Amino acids: CATTEGEDYGYTF. The full variable domain, with the rest looked up from reference TRBV5-6 and TRBJ1-2, is DAGVTQSPTHLIKTRGQQVTLRCSPKSGHDTVSWYQQALGQGPQFIFQYYEEEERQRGNFPDRFSGHQFPNYSSELNVNALLLGDSALYLCATTEGEDYGYTFGSGTRLTVV.

This clone showed up just once. The V gene is TRBV18, the J gene TRBJ2-2, with D tentatively TRBD1 (6 bases). The length of the CDR3 is 19 residues. Germline V gene lookup returns CDR1 KGHSH and CDR2 LQKENI. The V gene lost 3 bases and the J gene lost 2 bases, with 22 bases spanning the gap. This CDR3 reads CASSPPGTPITTNTGELFF. The CDR3 DNA follows: TGTGCCAGCTCACCTCCCGGGACACCGATTACAACTAACACCGGGGAGCTGTTTTTT. Supplemented by reference TRBV18 and TRBJ2-2, the full variable domain reads NAGVMQNPRHLVRRRGQEARLRCSPMKGHSHVYWYRQLPEEGLKFMVYLQKENIIDESGMPKERFSAEFPKEGPSILRIQQVVRGDSAAYFCASSPPGTPITTNTGELFFGEGSRLTVL.

The V and J genes are TRBV28 and TRBJ1-1; 10 nucleotides align to TRBD1. The CDR3 length is 16 residues. V shed 6 bases, J shed 3 bases, and the junction held 10 bases outside the gene matches. The germline V gene encodes CDR1 MDHEN and CDR2 SYDVKM. The CDR3 region has the DNA TGTGCCAGCAGATCCGCCCCCGGGACAGGGGACACTGAAGCTTTCTTT. This sequence encodes CASRSAPGTGDTEAFF.

This chain links TRBV5-6 with TRBJ1-2; weak D call: TRBD1 (5 bases). This CDR3 comprises 17 residues. V was cut by 5 bases and J by 8 bases, with 28 bases left in between. Germline loops: CDR1 SGHDT, CDR2 YYEEEE. The CDR3 DNA reads TGTGCCAGCAGTACTGTCCCGGGACGTCCGTCGGGAGGGGGCTACACCTTC. Protein sequence: CASSTVPGRPSGGGYTF.